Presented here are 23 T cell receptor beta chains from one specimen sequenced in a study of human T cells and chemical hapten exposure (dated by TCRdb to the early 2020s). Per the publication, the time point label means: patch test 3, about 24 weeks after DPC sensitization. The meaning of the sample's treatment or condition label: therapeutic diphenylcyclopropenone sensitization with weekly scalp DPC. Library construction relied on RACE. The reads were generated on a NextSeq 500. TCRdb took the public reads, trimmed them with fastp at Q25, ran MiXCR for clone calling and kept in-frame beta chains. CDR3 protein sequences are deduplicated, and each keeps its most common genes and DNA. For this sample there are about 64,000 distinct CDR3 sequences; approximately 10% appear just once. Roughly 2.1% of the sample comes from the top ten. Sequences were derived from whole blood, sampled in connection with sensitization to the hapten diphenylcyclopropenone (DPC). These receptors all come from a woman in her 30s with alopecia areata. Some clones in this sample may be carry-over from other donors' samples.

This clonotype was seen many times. CDR3: CASTLAGSNEQFF. CDR3 in DNA: TGCGCCAGCACGCTAGCGGGATCCAATGAGCAGTTCTTC. The chain couples TRBV5-1 to TRBJ2-1, with 9 bases identical to TRBD2. Germline trimming cut 6 bases from V and 6 bases from J; bases unmatched to any gene: 4. Germline assignment: CDR1 SGHRS and CDR2 YFSETQ. The CDR3 covers 13 residues.

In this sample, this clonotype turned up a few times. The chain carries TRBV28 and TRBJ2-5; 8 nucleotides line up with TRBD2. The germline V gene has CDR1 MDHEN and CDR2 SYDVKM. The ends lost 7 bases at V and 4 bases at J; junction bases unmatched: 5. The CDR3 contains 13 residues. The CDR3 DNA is TGTGCCAGCAAAAGGGCGGGAGGAGAGACCCAGTACTTC. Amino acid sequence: CASKRAGGETQYF.

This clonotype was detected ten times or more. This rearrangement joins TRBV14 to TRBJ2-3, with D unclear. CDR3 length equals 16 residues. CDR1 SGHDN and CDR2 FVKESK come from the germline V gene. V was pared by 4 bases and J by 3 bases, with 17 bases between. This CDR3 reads CASSPGRPGGTDTQYF. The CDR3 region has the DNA TGTGCCAGCAGCCCCGGACGGCCAGGTGGGACAGATACGCAGTATTTT.

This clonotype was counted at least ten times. The CDR3 DNA is TGTGCCAGCAGCTCCCGACAGGGTAGATACCAGCCCCAGCATTTT. Its protein product is CASSSRQGRYQPQHF. This chain connects TRBV12-3 or TRBV12-4 to TRBJ1-5; TRBD1 agrees at 7 bases. The CDR3 runs 15 residues. With 6 bases clipped from V and 7 bases from J, the junction kept 12 bases outside the gene matches.

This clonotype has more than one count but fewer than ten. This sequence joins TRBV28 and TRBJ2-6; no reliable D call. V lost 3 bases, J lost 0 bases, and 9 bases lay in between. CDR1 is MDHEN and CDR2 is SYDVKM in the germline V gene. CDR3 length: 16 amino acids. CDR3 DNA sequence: TGTGCCAGCAGTTTTTGGACCTCCTCTGGGGCCAACGTCCTGACTTTC. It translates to CASSFWTSSGANVLTF.

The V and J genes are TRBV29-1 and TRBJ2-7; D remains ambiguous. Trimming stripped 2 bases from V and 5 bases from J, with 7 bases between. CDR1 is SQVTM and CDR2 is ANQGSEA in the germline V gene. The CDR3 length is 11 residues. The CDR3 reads CSVETSDEQYF. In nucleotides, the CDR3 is TGCAGCGTTGAAACAAGCGACGAGCAGTACTTC.

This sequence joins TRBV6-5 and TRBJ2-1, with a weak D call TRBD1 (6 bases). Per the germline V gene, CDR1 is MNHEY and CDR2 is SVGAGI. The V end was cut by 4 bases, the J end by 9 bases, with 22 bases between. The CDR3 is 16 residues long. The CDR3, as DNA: TGTGCCAGCAGTTCCGACAGGAAACAATGGATGGGTGAGCAGTTCTTC. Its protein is CASSSDRKQWMGEQFF.

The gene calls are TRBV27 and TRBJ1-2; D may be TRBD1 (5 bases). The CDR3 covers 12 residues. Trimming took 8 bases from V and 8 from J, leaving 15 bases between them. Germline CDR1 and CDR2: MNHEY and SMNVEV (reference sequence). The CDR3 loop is CASRERGEGYTF. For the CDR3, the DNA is TGTGCCAGCCGAGAAAGGGGTGAGGGCTACACCTTC.

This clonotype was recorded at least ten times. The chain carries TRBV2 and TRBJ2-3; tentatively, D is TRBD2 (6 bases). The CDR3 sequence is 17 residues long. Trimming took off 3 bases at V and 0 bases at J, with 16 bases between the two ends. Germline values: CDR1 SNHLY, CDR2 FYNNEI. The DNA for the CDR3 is TGTGCCAGCAGTGATGTGTCTGCGGGGACTAGCACAGATACGCAGTATTTT. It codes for CASSDVSAGTSTDTQYF.

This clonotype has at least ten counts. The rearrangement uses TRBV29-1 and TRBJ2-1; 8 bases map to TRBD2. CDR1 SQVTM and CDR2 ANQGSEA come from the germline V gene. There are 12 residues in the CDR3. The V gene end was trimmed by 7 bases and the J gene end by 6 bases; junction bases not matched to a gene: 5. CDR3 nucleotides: TGCAGCGCGGGTACTAGCGGCAATGAGCAGTTCTTC. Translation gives CSAGTSGNEQFF.

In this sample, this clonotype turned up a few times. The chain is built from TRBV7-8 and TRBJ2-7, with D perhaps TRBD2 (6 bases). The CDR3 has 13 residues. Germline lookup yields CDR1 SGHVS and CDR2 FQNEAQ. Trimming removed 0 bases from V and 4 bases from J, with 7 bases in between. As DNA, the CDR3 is TGTGCCAGCAGCTTAGCCCGGGAGTACGAGCAGTACTTC. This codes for CASSLAREYEQYF.

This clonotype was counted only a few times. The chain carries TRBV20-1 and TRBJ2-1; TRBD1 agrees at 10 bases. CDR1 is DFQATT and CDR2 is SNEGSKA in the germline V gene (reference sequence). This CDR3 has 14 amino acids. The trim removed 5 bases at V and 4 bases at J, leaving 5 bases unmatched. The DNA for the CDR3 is TGCAGTGCTGCCGGGACAGGGGCTTACAATGAGCAGTTCTTC. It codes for CSAAGTGAYNEQFF.

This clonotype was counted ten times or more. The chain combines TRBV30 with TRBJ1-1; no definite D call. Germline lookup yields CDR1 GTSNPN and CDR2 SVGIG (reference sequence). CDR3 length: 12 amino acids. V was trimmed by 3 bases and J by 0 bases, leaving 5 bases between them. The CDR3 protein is CAWSRVNTEAFF. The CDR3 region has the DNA TGTGCCTGGAGCAGAGTGAACACTGAAGCTTTCTTT.

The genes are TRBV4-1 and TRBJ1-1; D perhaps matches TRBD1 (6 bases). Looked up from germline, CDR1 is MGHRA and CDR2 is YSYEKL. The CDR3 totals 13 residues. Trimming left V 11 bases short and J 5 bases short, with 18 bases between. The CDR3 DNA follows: TGCGCCGGCGGAAGGGGGGCCTCTACTGAAGCTTTCTTT. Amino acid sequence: CAGGRGASTEAFF.

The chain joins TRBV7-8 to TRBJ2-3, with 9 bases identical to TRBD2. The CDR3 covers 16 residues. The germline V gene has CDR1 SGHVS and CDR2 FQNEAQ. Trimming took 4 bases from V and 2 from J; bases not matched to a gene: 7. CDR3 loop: CASSSRLAETTDTQYF. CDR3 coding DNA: TGTGCCAGCAGCTCCAGACTAGCGGAGACCACAGATACGCAGTATTTT.

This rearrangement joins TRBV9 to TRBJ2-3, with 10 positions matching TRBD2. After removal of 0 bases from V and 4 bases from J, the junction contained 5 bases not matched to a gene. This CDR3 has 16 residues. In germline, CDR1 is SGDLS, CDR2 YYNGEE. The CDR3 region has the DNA TGTGCCAGCAGCGTAGGTAGCGGGGGGATTGCAGATACGCAGTATTTT. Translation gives CASSVGSGGIADTQYF. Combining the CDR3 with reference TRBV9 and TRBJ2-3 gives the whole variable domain DSGVTQTPKHLITATGQRVTLRCSPRSGDLSVYWYQQSLDQGLQFLIQYYNGEERAKGNILERFSAQQFPDLHSELNLSSLELGDSALYFCASSVGSGGIADTQYFGPGTRLTVL.

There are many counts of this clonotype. CDR3 DNA sequence: TGTGCCTGGAGTGCCTCAGGACTAGCGGGGGATGAGCAGTTCTTC. This codes for CAWSASGLAGDEQFF. This chain joins TRBV30 and TRBJ2-1, with 13 bases identical to TRBD2. Trimming removed 1 base from V and 8 bases from J; junction bases left unmatched: 5. From germline, CDR1 is GTSNPN and CDR2 SVGIG (reference sequence). This CDR3 spans 15 amino acids.

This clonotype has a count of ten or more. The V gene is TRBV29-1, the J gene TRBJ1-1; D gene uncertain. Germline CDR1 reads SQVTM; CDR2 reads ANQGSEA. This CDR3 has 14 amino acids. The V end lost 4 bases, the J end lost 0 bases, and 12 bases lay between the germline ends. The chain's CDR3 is CSVVIDKVNTEAFF. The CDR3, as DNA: TGCAGCGTTGTCATCGACAAGGTGAACACTGAAGCTTTCTTT.

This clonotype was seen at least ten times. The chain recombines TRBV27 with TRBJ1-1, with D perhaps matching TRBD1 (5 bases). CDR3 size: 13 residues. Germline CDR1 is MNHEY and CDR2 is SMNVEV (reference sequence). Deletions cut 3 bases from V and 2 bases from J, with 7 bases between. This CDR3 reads CASSLGGNTEAFF. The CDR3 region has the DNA TGTGCCAGCAGTTTGGGGGGAAACACTGAAGCTTTCTTT.

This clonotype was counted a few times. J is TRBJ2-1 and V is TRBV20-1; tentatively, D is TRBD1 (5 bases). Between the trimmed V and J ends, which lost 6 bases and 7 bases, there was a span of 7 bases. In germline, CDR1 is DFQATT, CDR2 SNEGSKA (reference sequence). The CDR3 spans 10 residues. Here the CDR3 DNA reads TGCAGTGCCAGGGCGAATGAGCAGTTCTTC. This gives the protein CSARANEQFF.

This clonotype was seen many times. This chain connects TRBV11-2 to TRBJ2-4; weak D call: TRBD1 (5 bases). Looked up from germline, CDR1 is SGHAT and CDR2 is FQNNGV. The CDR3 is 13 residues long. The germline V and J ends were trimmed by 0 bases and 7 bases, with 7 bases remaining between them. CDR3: CASSLEGVNIQYF. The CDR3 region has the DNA TGTGCCAGCAGCTTAGAAGGGGTCAACATTCAGTACTTC.

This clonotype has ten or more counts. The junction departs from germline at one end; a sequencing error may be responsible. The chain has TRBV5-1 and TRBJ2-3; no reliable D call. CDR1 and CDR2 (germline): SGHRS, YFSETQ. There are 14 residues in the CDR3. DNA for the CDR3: TGTGCCAGCAGCCCTGGCCTGGGCACAGATACGCAGTATTTT. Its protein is CASSPGLGTDTQYF.

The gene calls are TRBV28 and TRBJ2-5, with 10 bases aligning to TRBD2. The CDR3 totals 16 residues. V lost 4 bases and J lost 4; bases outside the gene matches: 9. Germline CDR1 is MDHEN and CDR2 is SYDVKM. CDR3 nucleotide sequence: TGTGCCAGCAGTTACGCTAGCGGGAGTCTCTTAGAGACCCAGTACTTC. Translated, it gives CASSYASGSLLETQYF.